Below are 24 T cell receptor beta chains sequenced from a single sample in a study of Ad26.COV2.S vaccination and SARS-CoV-2 variants. Specified treatment: roughly 20 received Ad26.COV2.S at low or high dose, single or two shots; a few received placebo; per-sample allocation not given. Samples analyzed were those drawn on day 63 after the first vaccine or placebo injection. The assay was immunoSEQ multiplex PCR, and TCRdb's table has in-frame clones only and misses some. The sample holds 300,000 to 400,000 clones, around 87% seen once. The material was peripheral blood, obtained in a trial of Ad26.COV2.S vaccine versus placebo. The source of these receptors is a person between 18 and 65 years old who received the Ad26.COV2.S COVID-19 vaccine or a placebo.

J is TRBJ2-1 and V is TRBV7-3; 14 bases map to TRBD2. Germline V gene sequence: CDR1 SGHTA, CDR2 FQGTGA. The V and J ends lost 2 bases and 3 bases, in that order; junction bases with no gene match: 3. The CDR3 totals 17 residues. The CDR3 DNA reads as TGTGCCAGCAGCTTAGCCGGGACTAGCGGGGGCTACAATGAGCAGTTCTTC. Its translation: CASSLAGTSGGYNEQFF.

CDR3 nucleotides: TGTGCCAGCAGTGAGAGGGGGGCACCCGCCTACGAGCAGTACTTC. Protein sequence: CASSERGAPAYEQYF. This sequence joins TRBV6-4 and TRBJ2-7; perhaps D is TRBD1 or TRBD2 (6 bases each). The CDR3 consists of 15 residues. Germline lookup yields CDR1 MRHNA and CDR2 SNTAGT. The V end was cut by 3 bases, the J end by 2 bases, with 14 bases between.

This sequence joins TRBV11-3 and TRBJ1-3, with a weak D call TRBD1 (6 bases). V was trimmed by 0 bases and J by 4 bases, leaving 10 bases between them. In germline, CDR1 is SGHNT, CDR2 YENEEA. This CDR3 spans 15 amino acids. This CDR3 reads CASSLDGTSGNTIYF. The CDR3 DNA is TGTGCCAGCAGCTTAGATGGGACATCGGGAAACACCATATATTTT.

V is TRBV6-1 and J is TRBJ1-1; D is uncertain. V was shortened by 3 bases and J by 0 bases, with 8 bases between the two germline ends. CDR3 length: 14 amino acids. Germline V gene lookup returns CDR1 MNHNS and CDR2 SASEGT. CDR3 sequence reads: CASSDDGLNTEAFF. The CDR3 nucleotides read TGTGCCAGCAGTGATGACGGCCTGAACACTGAAGCTTTCTTT.

This rearrangement joins TRBV29-1 to TRBJ1-1, with D perhaps TRBD1 (5 bases). The germline gives CDR1 SQVTM, CDR2 ANQGSEA. Trimming took off 3 bases at V and 0 bases at J, with 11 bases between the two ends. CDR3 length equals 14 residues. CDR3 nucleotide sequence: TGCAGCGTTGATCGGTCGGGGGTGAACACTGAAGCTTTCTTT. It specifies CSVDRSGVNTEAFF.

The chain uses TRBV6-6 and TRBJ2-7; TRBD1 matches 7 bases. V was pared by 2 bases and J by 1 base, with 2 bases of the junction left unmatched. Germline values: CDR1 MNHNY, CDR2 SVGAGI (reference sequence). The CDR3 totals 14 residues. The CDR3 bases are TGTGCCAGCAGTTACCAGGGACAGTCCTACGAGCAGTACTTC. This sequence encodes CASSYQGQSYEQYF.

This chain links TRBV7-9 with TRBJ2-1; possible D gene TRBD1, 5 bases. Trimming cost V 1 base and J 15 bases, with 13 bases left between them. Germline V gene lookup returns CDR1 SEHNR and CDR2 FQNEAQ (reference sequence). The CDR3 contains 12 residues. CDR3 region: CASSLEDSRRFF. CDR3 sequence (DNA): TGTGCCAGCAGCTTAGAAGACAGTCGGCGGTTCTTC. Filled out from reference TRBV7-9 and TRBJ2-1, the complete variable domain reads DTGVSQNPRHKITKRGQNVTFRCDPISEHNRLYWYRQTLGQGPEFLTYFQNEAQLEKSRLLSDRFSAERPKGSFSTLEIQRTEQGDSAMYLCASSLEDSRRFFGPGTRLTVL.

V gene TRBV4-2 combines with J gene TRBJ1-5, with D unclear. The germline V gene encodes CDR1 LGHNA and CDR2 YNFKEQ. V was clipped by 3 bases and J by 7 bases, with 10 bases between them. CDR3 length: 13 amino acids. This CDR3 reads CASSQLVSQPQHF. The CDR3 DNA sequence: TGTGCCAGCAGCCAGTTAGTCAGCCAGCCCCAGCATTTT.

The V and J genes are TRBV5-1 and TRBJ1-3; 8 nucleotides match TRBD1. V shed 4 bases, J shed 2 bases, and the junction held 5 bases outside the gene matches. CDR3 length: 15 amino acids. Germline values: CDR1 SGHRS, CDR2 YFSETQ. The CDR3 DNA follows: TGCGCCAGCAGCCCGGACAGGGATCCTGGAAACACCATATATTTT. The encoded protein is CASSPDRDPGNTIYF.

The chain is built from TRBV7-3 and TRBJ2-1; D gene uncertain. Germline-derived CDR1 and CDR2 are SGHTA and FQGTGA. This CDR3 spans 15 amino acids. Trimming removed 5 bases from V and 0 bases from J, with 11 bases in between. CDR3 residues: CASSPVFSSYNEQFF. CDR3 sequence (DNA): TGTGCCAGCAGCCCCGTCTTCAGCTCCTACAATGAGCAGTTCTTC.

V usage is TRBV30 and J usage is TRBJ1-1; D is uncertain. Germline CDR1 reads GTSNPN; CDR2 reads SVGIG (reference sequence). The CDR3 loop spans 16 amino acids. Deletions cut 3 bases from V and 2 bases from J, with 19 bases between. CDR3 region: CAWRGIYRRANTEAFF. CDR3 in DNA: TGTGCCTGGAGGGGAATTTACCGACGGGCCAACACTGAAGCTTTCTTT.

J is TRBJ1-5 and V is TRBV24-1; 8 nucleotides line up with TRBD1. V dropped 10 bases and J dropped 5; count of bases not matched to a gene: 9. Germline V CDR1 and CDR2: KGHDR, SFDVKD. This CDR3 contains 14 residues. CDR3 in amino acids: CATPVGQGDQPQHF. The DNA for the CDR3 is TGTGCCACACCCGTTGGACAGGGAGATCAGCCCCAGCATTTT.

The chain uses TRBV27 and TRBJ2-7; D uncertain. The CDR3 runs to 12 residues. Germline assignment: CDR1 MNHEY and CDR2 SMNVEV (reference sequence). Trimming left V 5 bases short and J 7 bases short, with 12 bases between. In DNA, the CDR3 is TGTGCCAGCAGTCCTGAGATGGGGGAGCAGTACTTC. Translated, it gives CASSPEMGEQYF.

This clone was observed a single time. The V and J genes are TRBV19 and TRBJ2-7; 9 nucleotides match TRBD2. The V gene's germline CDR1 is LNHDA and CDR2 SQIVND (reference sequence). CDR3 length: 12 residues. Losses at the gene ends were 7 bases for V and 6 bases for J; bases not matched to a gene: 4. CDR3 coding DNA: TGTGCCAGTAAGGGACTAGCTGCCGAGCAGTACTTC. Translating it yields CASKGLAAEQYF.

CDR3 protein: CASSIDLREAEKLFF. CDR3 bases: TGTGCCAGTAGTATAGATCTCAGGGAGGCTGAAAAACTGTTTTTT. The chain couples TRBV19 to TRBJ1-4, with TRBD1 as a possible D gene (5 bases). Deletions cut 0 bases from V and 7 bases from J, with 12 bases between. Germline CDR1 LNHDA, CDR2 SQIVND (reference sequence). The CDR3 has 15 residues.

The chain combines TRBV21-1 with TRBJ1-2. TRBV21-1 is flagged as a pseudogene. The CDR3 covers 16 residues. CDR3 sequence (DNA): TGTGCCAGCAGCTCCCGAGGGGGGCGAACTAACTATGGCTACACCTTC. Its translation: CASSSRGGRTNYGYTF.

The chain has TRBV6-5 and TRBJ1-1, with 8 bases fitting TRBD1. The CDR3 consists of 14 residues. V was clipped by 6 bases and J by 4 bases; unmatched bases: 7. Germline-derived CDR1 and CDR2 are MNHEY and SVGAGI. The CDR3 loop is CASSVDRGGTEAFF. The CDR3 DNA reads TGTGCCAGCAGCGTAGACAGGGGAGGCACTGAAGCTTTCTTT.

This clone showed up just once. The V gene is TRBV5-1, the J gene TRBJ2-3; 7 bases are a match to TRBD1. V was clipped by 0 bases and J by 5 bases; unmatched bases: 3. CDR3 size: 14 residues. Germline CDR1 reads SGHRS; CDR2 reads YFSETQ. CDR3 nucleotide sequence: TGCGCCAGCAGCTTGGAGGGGGCTAAAGATACGCAGTATTTT. It is translated as CASSLEGAKDTQYF.

The chain combines TRBV2 with TRBJ1-1, with D hard to call. Germline CDR1 SNHLY, CDR2 FYNNEI. Trimming took 9 bases from V and 0 from J, leaving 14 bases between them. The CDR3 runs 14 residues. DNA for the CDR3: TGTGCCAGTAAATCGACACTAATGAACACTGAAGCTTTCTTT. Amino acids: CASKSTLMNTEAFF.

The V and J genes are TRBV14 and TRBJ1-1; D is unclear. CDR1 SGHDN and CDR2 FVKESK come from the germline V gene. The V end was cut by 5 bases, the J end by 4 bases, with 14 bases between. The CDR3 is 14 amino acids. CDR3 sequence (DNA): TGTGCCAGCAGCAGGGCCCTAACTGGCACTGAAGCTTTCTTT. Residues: CASSRALTGTEAFF.

J is TRBJ2-7 and V is TRBV2; 7 bases map to TRBD2. The germline gives CDR1 SNHLY, CDR2 FYNNEI. V shed 4 bases and J 0 bases; nucleotides not matched to a gene: 3. The CDR3 runs 14 residues. CDR3 DNA sequence: TGTGCCAGCAGTGGGGGAGGGAGCTCCTACGAGCAGTACTTC. This encodes CASSGGGSSYEQYF.

V gene TRBV27 combines with J gene TRBJ2-7, with unresolved D. The germline CDR1 and CDR2 sequences are MNHEY and SMNVEV (reference sequence). This CDR3 contains 13 residues. The V end lost 2 bases, the J end lost 2 bases, and 7 bases lay between the germline ends. Here the CDR3 reads CASSLNPPYEQYF. CDR3 DNA sequence: TGTGCCAGCAGTTTAAATCCCCCCTACGAGCAGTACTTC.

This chain joins TRBV29-1 and TRBJ1-2, with a possible D match to TRBD1 (6 bases). This CDR3 spans 13 amino acids. In germline, CDR1 is SQVTM, CDR2 ANQGSEA. The V end lost 1 base, the J end lost 3 bases, and 9 bases lay between the germline ends. CDR3 sequence reads: CSVEGTVDYGYTF. For the CDR3, the DNA is TGCAGCGTTGAAGGGACAGTTGACTATGGCTACACCTTC.

Only one count was recorded for this clone. This sequence joins TRBV18 and TRBJ2-2, with D possibly TRBD2 on 6 matching bases. Deletions cut 3 bases from V and 3 bases from J, with 17 bases between. This CDR3 has 17 amino acids. In germline, CDR1 is KGHSH, CDR2 LQKENI. The CDR3 nucleotides are TGTGCCAGCTCACCCTCCGGGCGGGGACCTTACACCGGGGAGCTGTTTTTT. Its protein is CASSPSGRGPYTGELFF.